One sample yielded the 31 T cell receptor beta chains listed below, sequenced in a study of cytomegalovirus exposure and HLA in healthy donors. PCR involved 60 Vbeta and 13 Jbeta primers. Profiling relied on immunoSEQ multiplex PCR, and the TCRdb table lists in-frame clones only, not all of them. The sample carries about 200,000 clones, more than 65% recorded once. The sample comprised PBMCs. The source is a young woman in good health and CMV-seronegative.

This clone was observed a few times. This chain links TRBV6-1 with TRBJ2-7, with D possibly matching TRBD2 (6 bases). The germline V gene has CDR1 MNHNS and CDR2 SASEGT. CDR3 length: 13 amino acids. Trimming pared 5 bases from V and 2 bases from J, leaving 10 bases between. The chain's CDR3 is CASSYRTTYEQYF. The DNA of the CDR3 is TGTGCCAGCAGTTATAGGACTACCTACGAGCAGTACTTC.

V and J are TRBV19 and TRBJ1-2; D ambiguous. The CDR3 is 11 amino acids. In germline, CDR1 is LNHDA, CDR2 SQIVND (reference sequence). Trimming cost V 0 bases and J 6 bases, with 2 bases left between them. The CDR3 DNA follows: TGTGCCAGTAGTATAGATAATGGCTACACCTTC. Protein product: CASSIDNGYTF.

This clone was detected only once. The rearrangement uses TRBV6-1 and TRBJ1-2, with D maybe TRBD1 (6 bases). Trimming left V 2 bases short and J 4 bases short, with 8 bases between. Germline values: CDR1 MNHNS, CDR2 SASEGT. The CDR3 extends over 13 amino acids. The CDR3 DNA reads TGTGCCAGCAGTGAACAGGGGCGCTATGGCTACACCTTC. Encoded protein: CASSEQGRYGYTF.

V gene TRBV19 combines with J gene TRBJ1-1, with a weak D call TRBD1 (6 bases). Germline loops: CDR1 LNHDA, CDR2 SQIVND (reference sequence). The ends were cut back, 7 bases at V and 5 bases at J, with 14 bases in the middle. This CDR3 has 13 amino acids. The CDR3 region is CASTLQGWTEAFF. As DNA, the CDR3 is TGTGCCAGTACCCTGCAGGGGTGGACTGAAGCTTTCTTT.

This chain connects TRBV6-1 to TRBJ1-2; D might be TRBD1 (6 bases). The CDR3 totals 14 residues. Trimming cost V 8 bases and J 7 bases, with 20 bases left between them. Germline-derived CDR1 and CDR2 are MNHNS and SASEGT. In nucleotides, the CDR3 is TGTGCCAGCCTAATACCGCCAGGGGTATTTGGCTACACCTTC. Its protein is CASLIPPGVFGYTF.

This clone has more than one count but fewer than ten. The chain is built from TRBV19 and TRBJ1-6; TRBD1 matches 10 bases. This CDR3 has 15 amino acids. The J segment lost 5 bases and the V segment lost 6 bases, leaving 4 bases of the junction unmatched. Germline-derived CDR1 and CDR2 are LNHDA and SQIVND (reference sequence). Here the CDR3 reads CASRRGTGDNSPLHF. As DNA, the CDR3 is TGTGCCAGTAGAAGGGGGACAGGGGATAATTCACCCCTCCACTTT.

The chain links TRBV9 to TRBJ2-3; D gene unclear. The CDR3 covers 14 residues. CDR1 and CDR2 from the germline V gene are SGDLS and YYNGEE. Trimming pared 4 bases from V and 3 bases from J, leaving 12 bases between. The CDR3 is CASSPLIETDTQYF. In DNA form, the CDR3 reads TGTGCCAGCAGCCCCTTAATAGAGACAGATACGCAGTATTTT.

This chain connects TRBV5-1 to TRBJ2-7; D possibly corresponds to TRBD1 (6 bases). The V end was cut by 0 bases, the J end by 2 bases, with 12 bases between. The V gene's germline CDR1 is SGHRS and CDR2 YFSETQ. This CDR3 is built from 15 residues. CDR3: CASSLVATGTYEQYF. The DNA for the CDR3 is TGCGCCAGCAGCTTGGTTGCGACAGGTACCTACGAGCAGTACTTC.

The chain links TRBV7-2 to TRBJ1-6; 12 bases agree with TRBD1. The trim removed 3 bases at V and 7 bases at J, leaving 1 base unmatched. This CDR3 has 15 residues. CDR1 and CDR2 from the germline V gene are SGHTA and FQGNSA. The CDR3 protein is CASSLGQGANSPLHF. Here the CDR3 DNA reads TGTGCCAGCAGCTTGGGACAGGGGGCGAATTCACCCCTCCACTTT.

The chain couples TRBV11-2 to TRBJ1-1, with D uncertain. CDR1 SGHAT and CDR2 FQNNGV come from the germline V gene. CDR3 length: 14 amino acids. V was cut by 5 bases and J by 1 base, with 11 bases left in between. The DNA for the CDR3 is TGTGCCAGCAGCCCCACACGGGGGAACACTGAAGCTTTCTTT. It codes for CASSPTRGNTEAFF. Variable domain in full (rest from reference TRBV11-2 and TRBJ1-1): EAGVAQSPRYKIIEKRQSVAFWCNPISGHATLYWYQQILGQGPKLLIQFQNNGVVDDSQLPKDRFSAERLKGVDSTLKIQPAKLEDSAVYLCASSPTRGNTEAFFGQGTRLTVV.

This clone was observed a handful of times. The chain carries TRBV11-2 and TRBJ2-2; D may be TRBD1 (6 bases). Germline-derived CDR1 and CDR2 are SGHAT and FQNNGV. Trimming cost V 3 bases and J 4 bases, with 18 bases left between them. This CDR3 has 17 amino acids. The CDR3 is CASSLSAGRGGTGELFF. CDR3 nucleotides: TGTGCCAGCAGCTTGAGTGCGGGCAGGGGTGGCACCGGGGAGCTGTTTTTT. The full variable domain, rest sourced from reference TRBV11-2 and TRBJ2-2, is EAGVAQSPRYKIIEKRQSVAFWCNPISGHATLYWYQQILGQGPKLLIQFQNNGVVDDSQLPKDRFSAERLKGVDSTLKIQPAKLEDSAVYLCASSLSAGRGGTGELFFGEGSRLTVL.

This clone has only one observation. The genes are TRBV14 and TRBJ1-2; the match to TRBD1 covers 10 bases. J was trimmed by 8 bases and V by 8 bases; bases with no gene match: 8. CDR1 is SGHDN and CDR2 is FVKESK in the germline V gene. CDR3 length: 13 amino acids. CDR3 sequence: CASRRQGANGYTF. In nucleotides, the CDR3 is TGTGCCAGCCGCAGACAGGGGGCGAACGGCTACACCTTC. The whole variable domain, remainder taken from reference TRBV14 and TRBJ1-2, is EAGVTQFPSHSVIEKGQTVTLRCDPISGHDNLYWYRRVMGKEIKFLLHFVKESKQDESGMPNNRFLAERTGGTYSTLKVQPAELEDSGVYFCASRRQGANGYTFGSGTRLTVV.

With respect to this clone: At one boundary the junction diverges from the germline segment, which might be a read error. This CDR3 is CAISKEGSSEQYF. In DNA form, the CDR3 reads TGTGCCATCAGCAAGGAGGGTTCCTCCGAGCAGTACTTC. The gene calls are TRBV10-3 and TRBJ2-7; weak D call: TRBD2 (6 bases). The CDR3 sequence is 13 residues long. Germline-derived CDR1 and CDR2 are ENHRY and SYGVKD.

The chain carries TRBV5-3 and TRBJ2-7, with TRBD1 matching 9 bases. TRBV5-3 is recorded as an ORF, its role being uncertain. The CDR3 is 14 amino acids. V was clipped by 4 bases and J by 3 bases; unmatched bases: 5. CDR3 sequence (DNA): TGTGCCAGAAGCGCGGGACAGGGTTGCTACGAGCAGTACTTC. Its protein product is CARSAGQGCYEQYF.

The V gene is TRBV6-1, the J gene TRBJ2-7; a weak D match, TRBD2 (6 bases). Germline CDR1 and CDR2: MNHNS and SASEGT. V was cut by 7 bases and J by 3 bases, with 13 bases left in between. The length of the CDR3 is 13 residues. DNA of the CDR3: TGTGCCAGCATTGGGACTTCCCGCTACGAGCAGTACTTC. Amino acids: CASIGTSRYEQYF.

This clone has more than one count but fewer than ten. The CDR3 DNA sequence: TGTGCCAGCAGCTTATGGGCTAGCCGAAATCCATACGAGCAGTACTTC. Its protein product is CASSLWASRNPYEQYF. The J gene is TRBJ2-7, the V gene TRBV7-2; tentatively, D is TRBD2 (5 bases). Trimming stripped 2 bases from V and 4 bases from J, with 18 bases between. Germline values: CDR1 SGHTA, CDR2 FQGNSA. The CDR3 has 16 residues.

V usage is TRBV5-1 and J usage is TRBJ1-1, with unresolved D. Germline CDR1 is SGHRS and CDR2 is YFSETQ. CDR3 size: 14 residues. V lost 1 base to trimming and J lost 2 bases, with 9 bases between them. This chain's CDR3 is CASSLYSLNTEAFF. In nucleotides, the CDR3 is TGCGCCAGCAGCTTGTACAGCCTAAACACTGAAGCTTTCTTT.

The chain has TRBV19 and TRBJ2-5, with D perhaps matching TRBD2 (5 bases). V was shortened by 3 bases and J by 10 bases, with 12 bases between the two germline ends. CDR3 length equals 12 residues. From germline, CDR1 is LNHDA and CDR2 SQIVND (reference sequence). CDR3 coding DNA: TGTGCCAGTAGTATGGGAGAGACGGTCCAGTACTTC. Its translation is CASSMGETVQYF.

The gene calls are TRBV6-4 and TRBJ2-6; TRBD1 agrees at 7 bases. J lost 0 bases, V lost 6 bases, and 11 bases had no gene match. Germline V lookup: CDR1 MRHNA, CDR2 SNTAGT. The CDR3 runs to 18 residues. This CDR3 is CASSGAGTAHSGANVLTF. Written as DNA, the CDR3 is TGTGCCAGCAGCGGAGCCGGGACAGCCCACTCTGGGGCCAACGTCCTGACTTTC.

The table lists this clone with a few counts. CDR3 region: CASSWTPVPQYGYTF. CDR3 nucleotides: TGTGCCAGCAGCTGGACACCTGTACCACAATATGGCTACACCTTC. The chain carries TRBV5-4 and TRBJ1-2, with D possibly TRBD1 on 5 matching bases. The germline V gene encodes CDR1 SGHNT and CDR2 YYREEE (reference sequence). The CDR3 has 15 amino acids. V was clipped by 3 bases and J by 5 bases, with 17 bases between them.

The chain recombines TRBV4-1 with TRBJ2-5, with 11 bases identical to TRBD2. Near its end, the DNA agrees better with TRBJ2-7, so the J call may be wrong. The CDR3 has 15 residues. CDR1 and CDR2 from the germline V gene are MGHRA and YSYEKL. CDR3 protein: CASSWGLAVNYEQYF. The CDR3 DNA sequence: TGCGCCAGCAGCTGGGGACTAGCGGTCAACTACGAGCAGTACTTC.

The V gene is TRBV5-4, the J gene TRBJ2-5, with 7 positions matching TRBD2. V lost 1 base, J lost 6 bases, and 3 bases stayed unmatched. This CDR3 is 13 amino acids long. Germline V lookup: CDR1 SGHNT, CDR2 YYREEE (reference sequence). This CDR3 is CASSLTSEQTQYF. Here the CDR3 DNA reads TGTGCCAGCAGCTTGACTAGCGAGCAGACCCAGTACTTC.

The genes are TRBV6-4 and TRBJ2-1, with TRBD2 matching over 12 bases. The CDR3 has 15 residues. The trim removed 4 bases at V and 4 bases at J, leaving 2 bases unmatched. In germline, CDR1 is MRHNA, CDR2 SNTAGT. CDR3 in amino acids: CASSALAGGYNEQFF. CDR3 sequence (DNA): TGTGCCAGCAGTGCCCTAGCGGGAGGGTACAATGAGCAGTTCTTC.

To note about this clone: This same CDR3 is encoded by further DNA sequences in the sample. The chain employs TRBV27 and TRBJ1-5; D is undetermined. Trimming took off 3 bases at V and 4 bases at J, with 7 bases between the two ends. The germline CDR1 and CDR2 sequences are MNHEY and SMNVEV (reference sequence). The CDR3 covers 13 residues. CDR3 DNA: TGTGCCAGCAGTTTGGCGGGGAATCAGCCCCAGCATTTT. Its protein is CASSLAGNQPQHF.

The chain recombines TRBV2 with TRBJ1-1; D perhaps matches TRBD1 (5 bases). The CDR3 length is 12 residues. Germline V gene sequence: CDR1 SNHLY, CDR2 FYNNEI. V lost 10 bases to trimming and J lost 3 bases, with 12 bases between them. CDR3 sequence: CATTTAYTEAFF. The CDR3 nucleotides are TGTGCCACCACGACAGCGTACACTGAAGCTTTCTTT.

This clone was seen a single time. J is TRBJ1-2 and V is TRBV19; no definite D call. V lost 3 bases to trimming and J lost 1 base, with 9 bases between them. Germline assignment: CDR1 LNHDA and CDR2 SQIVND (reference sequence). The CDR3 sequence is 14 residues long. The CDR3 DNA is TGTGCCAGTAGTATGGGCCCTGTTAACTATGGCTACACCTTC. Translating gives CASSMGPVNYGYTF.

V usage is TRBV5-1 and J usage is TRBJ1-2; D not resolved. The V end was cut by 0 bases, the J end by 8 bases, with 14 bases between. The CDR3 sequence is 14 residues long. Germline CDR1 SGHRS, CDR2 YFSETQ. CDR3 in DNA: TGCGCCAGCAGCTTGGGCGGGGATATTCTAGGCTACACCTTC. Translation gives CASSLGGDILGYTF.

This clone was seen once. The chain links TRBV7-9 to TRBJ1-3; 9 bases agree with TRBD1. Germline loops: CDR1 SEHNR, CDR2 FQNEAQ (reference sequence). This CDR3 comprises 17 residues. Trimming took 4 bases from V and 2 from J; bases not matched to a gene: 9. The CDR3 loop reads CASSSTGGIGTGNTIYF. DNA for the CDR3: TGTGCCAGCAGCTCGACAGGGGGAATAGGGACTGGAAACACCATATATTTT.

The chain couples TRBV5-8 to TRBJ2-1; TRBD2 aligns across 7 bases. J was trimmed by 10 bases and V by 2 bases; bases with no gene match: 12. The CDR3 spans 15 residues. The germline V gene has CDR1 SGHTS and CDR2 YDEGEE. In DNA form, the CDR3 reads TGTGCCAGCAGCTTTAACGTGGGAGGGGTTCCCGAGCAGTTCTTC. Translated, it gives CASSFNVGGVPEQFF.

Comment on this clone: This same CDR3 is encoded by further DNA sequences in the sample. V and J are TRBV5-1 and TRBJ1-2; 7 bases are shared with TRBD1. Germline CDR1 is SGHRS and CDR2 is YFSETQ. The junction had 1 base not matched to a gene; V was cut back by 0 bases and J by 2 bases. CDR3 length: 14 residues. The chain's CDR3 is CASSLGTGNYGYTF. The CDR3 DNA reads as TGCGCCAGCAGCTTGGGGACAGGCAACTATGGCTACACCTTC.

The chain combines TRBV5-4 with TRBJ1-2, with a possible D match to TRBD1 (5 bases). The CDR3 runs 13 residues. Germline values: CDR1 SGHNT, CDR2 YYREEE (reference sequence). V was pared by 4 bases and J by 8 bases, with 15 bases between. Written as DNA, the CDR3 is TGTGCCAGCAGCATAGACAGCAGGGAAGGCTACACCTTC. Its protein product is CASSIDSREGYTF.